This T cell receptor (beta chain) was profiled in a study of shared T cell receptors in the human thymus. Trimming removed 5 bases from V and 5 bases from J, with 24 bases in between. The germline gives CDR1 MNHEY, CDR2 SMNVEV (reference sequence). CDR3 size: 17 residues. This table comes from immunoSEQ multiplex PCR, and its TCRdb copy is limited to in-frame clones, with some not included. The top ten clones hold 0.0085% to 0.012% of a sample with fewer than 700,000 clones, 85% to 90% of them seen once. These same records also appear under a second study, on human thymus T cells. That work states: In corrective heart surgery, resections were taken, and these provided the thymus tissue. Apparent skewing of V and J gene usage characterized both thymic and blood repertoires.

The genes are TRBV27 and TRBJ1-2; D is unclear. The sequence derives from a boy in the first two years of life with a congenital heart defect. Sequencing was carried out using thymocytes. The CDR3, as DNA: TGTGCCAGCAGTGGAGGGCAGAGGGTGAAGGGAGAATATGGCTACACCTTC. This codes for CASSGGQRVKGEYGYTF.